These 2 T cell receptor beta chains came from one sample sequenced in a study of CD8 T cells in Susac syndrome. RNA totalling roughly 0.5 to 1 ug underwent reverse transcription with random hexamers. MiXCR was run by TCRdb on the immunoSEQ multiplex PCR reads, yielding one entry per CDR3 protein. The table records about 180,000 distinct CDR3 sequences, approximately 94% of them present only once. The sequenced sample consisted of CD4+ T cells from PBMCs. These receptors were taken from a human donor with Susac syndrome.

This sequence joins TRBV30 and TRBJ1-2; D is unresolved. Germline CDR1 and CDR2: GTSNPN and SVGIG (reference sequence). V gave up 0 bases and J gave up 1 base, with 15 bases separating them. The CDR3 sequence is 16 residues long. The CDR3 here is CAWSVLGQRYNYGYTF. The CDR3, as DNA: TGTGCCTGGAGTGTCCTTGGGCAGCGTTATAACTATGGCTACACCTTC.

This chain uses TRBV10-3 with TRBJ2-6; D is unclear. Between the trimmed V and J ends, which lost 3 bases and 0 bases, there was a span of 9 bases. Germline lookup yields CDR1 ENHRY and CDR2 SYGVKD. The CDR3 consists of 16 residues. This CDR3 reads CAISDLQSSGANVLTF. CDR3 DNA sequence: TGTGCCATCAGTGACTTACAGAGCTCTGGGGCCAACGTCCTGACTTTC.